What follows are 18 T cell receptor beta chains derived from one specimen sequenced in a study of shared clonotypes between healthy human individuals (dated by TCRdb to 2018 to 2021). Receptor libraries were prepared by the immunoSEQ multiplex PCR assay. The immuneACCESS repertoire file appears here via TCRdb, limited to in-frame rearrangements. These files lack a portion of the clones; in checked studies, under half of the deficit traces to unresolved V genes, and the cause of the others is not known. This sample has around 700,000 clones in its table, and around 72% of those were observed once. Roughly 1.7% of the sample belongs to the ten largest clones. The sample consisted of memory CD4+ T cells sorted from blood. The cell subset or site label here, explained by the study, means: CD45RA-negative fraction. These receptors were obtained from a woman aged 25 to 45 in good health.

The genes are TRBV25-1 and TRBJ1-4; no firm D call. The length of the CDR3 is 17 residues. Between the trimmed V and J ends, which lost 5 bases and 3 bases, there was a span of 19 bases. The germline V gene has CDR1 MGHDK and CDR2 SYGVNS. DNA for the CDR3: TGTGCCAGCAGTCTAAAGGGCCCCGATGGTCCTAATGAAAAACTGTTTTTT. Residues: CASSLKGPDGPNEKLFF.

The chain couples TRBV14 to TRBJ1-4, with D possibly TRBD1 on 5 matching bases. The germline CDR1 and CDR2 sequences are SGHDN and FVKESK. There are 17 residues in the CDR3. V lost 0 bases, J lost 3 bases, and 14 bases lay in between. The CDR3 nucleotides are TGTGCCAGCAGCCAAGACGTCAGGGAGTCGGCTAATGAAAAACTGTTTTTT. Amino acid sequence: CASSQDVRESANEKLFF.

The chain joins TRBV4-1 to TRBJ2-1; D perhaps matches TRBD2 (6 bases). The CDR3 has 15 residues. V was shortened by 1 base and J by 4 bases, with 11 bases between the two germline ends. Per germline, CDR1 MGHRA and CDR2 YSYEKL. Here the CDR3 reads CASSQVRLEYNEQFF. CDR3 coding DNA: TGCGCCAGCAGCCAAGTGAGACTAGAGTACAATGAGCAGTTCTTC.

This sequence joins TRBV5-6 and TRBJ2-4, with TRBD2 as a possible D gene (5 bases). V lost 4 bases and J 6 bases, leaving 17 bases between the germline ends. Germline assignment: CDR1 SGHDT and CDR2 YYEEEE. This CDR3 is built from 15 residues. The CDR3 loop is CASSDIRGLVNIQYF. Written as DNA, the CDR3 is TGTGCCAGCAGCGACATTCGGGGATTGGTAAACATTCAGTACTTC.

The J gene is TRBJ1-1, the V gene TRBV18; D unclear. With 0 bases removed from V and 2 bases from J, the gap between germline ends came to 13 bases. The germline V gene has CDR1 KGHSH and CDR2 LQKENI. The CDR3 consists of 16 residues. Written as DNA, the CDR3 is TGTGCCAGCTCACCACCAGGGAGAAGTATTAACACTGAAGCTTTCTTT. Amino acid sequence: CASSPPGRSINTEAFF. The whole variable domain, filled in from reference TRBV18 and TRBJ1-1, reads NAGVMQNPRHLVRRRGQEARLRCSPMKGHSHVYWYRQLPEEGLKFMVYLQKENIIDESGMPKERFSAEFPKEGPSILRIQQVVRGDSAAYFCASSPPGRSINTEAFFGQGTRLTVV.

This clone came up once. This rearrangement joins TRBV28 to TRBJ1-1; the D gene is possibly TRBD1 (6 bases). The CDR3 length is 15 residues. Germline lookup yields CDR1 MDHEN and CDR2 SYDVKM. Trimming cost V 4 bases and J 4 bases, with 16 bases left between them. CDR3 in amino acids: CASSWITTGGTEAFF. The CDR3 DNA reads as TGTGCCAGCAGTTGGATCACGACAGGTGGCACTGAAGCTTTCTTT.

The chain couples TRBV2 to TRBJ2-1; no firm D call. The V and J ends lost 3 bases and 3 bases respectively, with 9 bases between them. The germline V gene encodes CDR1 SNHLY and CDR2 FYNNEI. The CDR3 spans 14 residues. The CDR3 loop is CASSEYTVYNEQFF. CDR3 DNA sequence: TGTGCCAGCAGTGAGTATACGGTCTACAATGAGCAGTTCTTC. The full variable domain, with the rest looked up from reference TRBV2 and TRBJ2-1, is EPEVTQTPSHQVTQMGQEVILRCVPISNHLYFYWYRQILGQKVEFLVSFYNNEISEKSEIFDDQFSVERPDGSNFTLKIRSTKLEDSAMYFCASSEYTVYNEQFFGPGTRLTVL.

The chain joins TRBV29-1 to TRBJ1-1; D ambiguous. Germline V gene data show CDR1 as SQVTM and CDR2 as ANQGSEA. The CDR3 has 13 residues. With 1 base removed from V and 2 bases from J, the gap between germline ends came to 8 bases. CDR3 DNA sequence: TGCAGCGTTGAAGGGACCGCAAACACTGAAGCTTTCTTT. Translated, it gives CSVEGTANTEAFF.

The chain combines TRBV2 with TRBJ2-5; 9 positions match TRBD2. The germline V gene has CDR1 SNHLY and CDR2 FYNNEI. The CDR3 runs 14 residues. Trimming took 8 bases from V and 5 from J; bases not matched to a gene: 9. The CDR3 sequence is CASGPGTSYETQYF. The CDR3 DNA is TGTGCCAGCGGGCCCGGGACTAGCTATGAGACCCAGTACTTC.

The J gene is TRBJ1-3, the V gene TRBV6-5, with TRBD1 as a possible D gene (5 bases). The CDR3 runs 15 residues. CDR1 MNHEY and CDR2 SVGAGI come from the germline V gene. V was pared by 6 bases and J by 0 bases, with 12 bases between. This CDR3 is CASSRGRGSGNTIYF. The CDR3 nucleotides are TGTGCCAGCAGCCGGGGAAGGGGCTCTGGAAACACCATATATTTT.

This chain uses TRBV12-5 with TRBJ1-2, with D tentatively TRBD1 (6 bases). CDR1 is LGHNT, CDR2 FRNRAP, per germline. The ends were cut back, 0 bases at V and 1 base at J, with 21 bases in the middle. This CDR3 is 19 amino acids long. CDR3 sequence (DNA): TGTGCTAGTGGTTTGGTACTCGGTCAGGGGTCCCTCCGTAACTATGGCTACACCTTC. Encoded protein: CASGLVLGQGSLRNYGYTF.

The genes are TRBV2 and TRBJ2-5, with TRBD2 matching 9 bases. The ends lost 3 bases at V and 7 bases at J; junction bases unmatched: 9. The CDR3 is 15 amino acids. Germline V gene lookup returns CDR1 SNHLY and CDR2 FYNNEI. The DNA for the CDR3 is TGTGCCAGCAGTGAGCGGGAGGGTCCGGTTGGGACCCAGTACTTC. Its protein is CASSEREGPVGTQYF.

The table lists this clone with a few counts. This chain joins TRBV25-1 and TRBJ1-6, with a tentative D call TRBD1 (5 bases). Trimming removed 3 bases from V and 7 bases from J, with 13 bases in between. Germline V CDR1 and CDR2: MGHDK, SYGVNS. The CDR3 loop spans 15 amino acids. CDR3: CASSDSRVWNSPLHF. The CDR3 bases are TGTGCCAGCAGTGATTCCAGGGTGTGGAATTCACCCCTCCACTTT. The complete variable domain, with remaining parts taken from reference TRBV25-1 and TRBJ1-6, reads EADIYQTPRYLVIGTGKKITLECSQTMGHDKMYWYQQDPGMELHLIHYSYGVNSTEKGDLSSESTVSRIRTEHFPLTLESARPSHTSQYLCASSDSRVWNSPLHFGNGTRLTVT.

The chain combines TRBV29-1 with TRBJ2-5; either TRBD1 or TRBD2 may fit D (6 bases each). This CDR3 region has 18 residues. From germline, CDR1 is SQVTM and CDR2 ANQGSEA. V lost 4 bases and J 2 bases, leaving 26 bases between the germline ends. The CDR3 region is CSVGLRGGGVDSQETQYF. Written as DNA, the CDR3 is TGCAGCGTTGGGCTGAGGGGAGGAGGGGTGGACAGTCAAGAGACCCAGTACTTC.

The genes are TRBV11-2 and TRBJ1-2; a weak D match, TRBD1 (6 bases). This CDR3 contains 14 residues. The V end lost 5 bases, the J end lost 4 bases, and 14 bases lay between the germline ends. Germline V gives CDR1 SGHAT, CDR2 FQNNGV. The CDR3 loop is CASSPSRGIYGYTF. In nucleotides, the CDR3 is TGTGCCAGCAGCCCCAGCAGGGGAATCTATGGCTACACCTTC.

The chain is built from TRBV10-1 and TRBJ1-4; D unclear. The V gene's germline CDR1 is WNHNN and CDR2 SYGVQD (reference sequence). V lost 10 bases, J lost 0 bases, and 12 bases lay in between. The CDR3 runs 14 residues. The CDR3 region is CATRCRATNEKLFF. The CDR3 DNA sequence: TGCGCCACAAGATGTAGAGCAACTAATGAAAAACTGTTTTTT.

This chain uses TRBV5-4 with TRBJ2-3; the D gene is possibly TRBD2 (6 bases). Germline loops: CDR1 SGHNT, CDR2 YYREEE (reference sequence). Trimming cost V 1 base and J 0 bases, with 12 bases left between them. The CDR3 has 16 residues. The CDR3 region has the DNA TGTGCCAGCAGCTTGTTAGCGGAGGCTAGCACAGATACGCAGTATTTT. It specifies CASSLLAEASTDTQYF.

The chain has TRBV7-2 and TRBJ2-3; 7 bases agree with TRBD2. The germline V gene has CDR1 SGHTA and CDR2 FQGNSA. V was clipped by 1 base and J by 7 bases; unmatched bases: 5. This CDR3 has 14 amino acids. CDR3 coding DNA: TGTGCCAGCAGCTTAGGTAGTAGCGGGTATACGCAGTATTTT. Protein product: CASSLGSSGYTQYF.